This entry describes one T cell receptor beta chain. The germline V gene encodes CDR1 SGHNT and CDR2 YYREEE (reference sequence). V trimming: 4 bases; J trimming: 0 bases; junction bases outside the gene matches: 4. There are 16 residues in the CDR3. This sample stems from a study of T cell changes during pregnancy in multiple sclerosis. Libraries were prepared by immunoSEQ multiplex PCR; TCRdb keeps only in-frame clonotypes and omits some of them. The repertoire holds roughly 90,000 clones, with 94% as singletons. The chain links TRBV5-4 to TRBJ2-3; 11 bases match TRBD2. Material: peripheral blood, obtained in the third trimester of pregnancy. The sequence derives from a female donor with multiple sclerosis, enrolled in a pregnancy study. CDR3 DNA: TGTGCCAGCAGCAGAGGGACTAGCGGAAGCACAGATACGCAGTATTTT. This translates into CASSRGTSGSTDTQYF.